This is a list of T cell receptor beta chains from one sample in a study of regulatory T cells in long-lasting Graves disease. TCRdb called the multiplex PCR reads again in MiXCR, with one record for every CDR3 protein. Counted here are 350,000 to 550,000 distinct CDR3 sequences, 13% to 15% occurring once; the ten biggest clones make up roughly 15%. These data also featured in a second study, about T cells in Graves' hyperthyroidism and ophthalmopathy.

The material was peripheral blood mononuclear cells (PBMCs), obtained at new diagnosis, from a patient treated with antithyroid drugs. These receptors all come from a woman between 50 and 59 years old with Graves disease. The CDR3 runs from the conserved cysteine through the conserved F or W. The order of the fields is V gene, J gene, clone size, D gene, CDR3 protein, CDR3 DNA. A D gene is named only where the DNA matches it firmly. Expanded clones are given a class, and other clones once, few, many or no size at all.

TRBV11-2	TRBJ2-7	many	TRBD1	CASSGQGDYEQYF	TGTGCCAGCAGCGGACAGGGAGACTACGAGCAGTACTTC
TRBV28	TRBJ1-2	many	.	CASTPTGPVAYGYTF	TGTGCCAGCACCCCAACTGGGCCAGTAGCCTATGGCTACACCTTC
TRBV11-2	TRBJ2-3	many	TRBD2	CASSLDLTSGRNTQYF	TGTGCCAGCAGCTTAGATTTGACTAGCGGGAGGAATACGCAGTATTTT
TRBV7-9	TRBJ2-2	.	TRBD1	CASSLATGGSTGELFF	TGTGCCAGCAGCTTAGCGACAGGGGGCTCTACCGGGGAGCTGTTTTTT
TRBV2	TRBJ1-6	many	.	CASRADNSPLHF	TGTGCCAGCAGGGCAGATAATTCACCCCTCCACTTT
TRBV3-1	TRBJ1-2	.	.	CVSSLTGDGYTF	TGTGTCAGCAGCCTAACGGGGGATGGCTACACCTTC
TRBV6-2/TRBV6-3	TRBJ2-7	few	.	CASSHLDAYEQYF	TGTGCCAGCAGTCATCTCGACGCCTACGAGCAGTACTTC
TRBV6-5	TRBJ2-7	many	TRBD2	CASSYREGIPAEQYF	TGTGCCAGCAGTTACCGGGAGGGCATCCCCGCCGAGCAGTACTTC
TRBV5-1	TRBJ2-7	many	.	CASSKAAGPYEQYF	TGCGCCAGCAGTAAGGCTGCGGGGCCCTACGAGCAGTACTTC
TRBV6-2/TRBV6-3	TRBJ2-4	.	.	CASSEVGETKNIQYF	TGTGCCAGCAGTGAAGTGGGGGAAACCAAAAACATTCAGTACTTC
TRBV7-2	TRBJ2-1	many	TRBD1	CASSQDRGSYNEQFF	TGTGCCAGCAGCCAGGACAGGGGATCCTACAATGAGCAGTTCTTC
TRBV6-1	TRBJ2-1	few	TRBD2	CASSTAGAYNEQFF	TGTGCCAGCAGCACAGCGGGAGCCTACAATGAGCAGTTCTTC
TRBV20-1	TRBJ1-3	many	.	CSARDWQSASGNTIYF	TGCAGTGCTAGAGATTGGCAGTCCGCCTCTGGAAACACCATATATTTT
TRBV5-5	TRBJ1-5	.	TRBD1	CASSSEWGQIGNQPQHF	TGTGCCAGCAGCTCCGAATGGGGACAGATAGGCAATCAGCCCCAGCATTTT
TRBV6-5	TRBJ2-5	few	.	CASSFLRTTQETQYF	TGTGCCAGCAGTTTCCTCCGGACCACCCAAGAGACCCAGTACTTC
TRBV7-2	TRBJ2-7	many	.	CASSPPRGTGEQYF	TGTGCCAGCAGCCCCCCTAGGGGCACTGGCGAGCAGTACTTC
TRBV29-1	TRBJ2-1	few	TRBD2	CSAEGLAGAGSNEQFF	TGCAGCGCCGAGGGACTAGCGGGAGCGGGAAGCAATGAGCAGTTCTTC
TRBV11-3	TRBJ2-5	few	.	CASSLGGTAYGSQETQYF	TGTGCCAGCAGCTTAGGGGGGACGGCGTACGGGTCACAAGAGACCCAGTACTTC
TRBV28	TRBJ1-1	few	.	CASKLYTGRGNTEAFF	TGTGCCAGTAAACTCTACACTGGGCGGGGGAACACTGAAGCTTTCTTT
TRBV18	TRBJ2-3	.	TRBD2	CASSPLGGSGSGDTQYF	TGTGCCAGCTCACCACTGGGTGGTAGCGGGAGCGGAGATACGCAGTATTTT
TRBV5-1	TRBJ2-7	many	.	CASSPGSGDSSYEQYF	TGCGCCAGCAGCCCCGGTAGCGGGGACAGCTCCTACGAGCAGTACTTC
TRBV28	TRBJ2-1	many	.	CASRLPRFGTATYNEQFF	TGTGCCAGCAGACTACCCCGATTCGGGACGGCCACCTACAATGAGCAGTTCTTC
TRBV7-2	TRBJ2-2	many	.	CASSLSRLPRVSTGELFF	TGTGCCAGCAGCTTATCTCGGCTCCCCAGGGTTTCCACCGGGGAGCTGTTTTTT